This T cell receptor beta chain was sequenced in a study of blood T cells in healthy people across ages (dated by TCRdb to the mid-2010s). Context from the whole study: In model experiments, template switching captured about one uniquely barcoded TCR beta cDNA molecule for every two T cells. The study measured age-related changes in TCR beta repertoire diversity using deep sequencing normalized with unique cDNA molecular identifiers. The donors were divided into four age groups: young (average roughly 17 years), middle-aged (about 40), aged (about 56) and long-lived (approximately 74). Donors of different ages were randomly distributed across sequencing lanes to avoid experimental bias. The study analyzed two additional independent replicas of 1 million unique cDNA reads from the same blood draw for two donors, one aged 18 to 30 and one aged 80 or older.

Taken from the germline V gene, the CDR1 and CDR2 loops are KGHDR and SFDVKD. Inclusive of the bounding cysteine and phenylalanine, the CDR3 is 14 residues long. The kept DNA is CDR3 alone, 42 bases in frame from the first base. The junction carries 14 bases between V and J, which are trimmed by 7 bases and 5 bases respectively. In its sample, this clonotype was seen a few times. Which antigen it targets is not known. No qualities accompany the bases; no much larger clone lies one base away. On the study overall, not on this receptor specifically: Since profiling was done on bulk unsorted PBMCs, naive and antigen-experienced compartments could not be conclusively compared. Observed TCR beta diversity correlated strongly with the percentage of naive T cells measured by flow cytometry. Observed TCR beta diversity per million T cells fell roughly linearly with age, and a significant reduction was already apparent by age about 36. Because the CMV infection status of the donors was unknown, age-related changes in expanded clonotypes may potentially have been confounded. Compared with the aged group, the long-lived group had more naive CD4+ T cells, fewer expanded clones and increased TCR diversity, a pattern suggesting age selection. Total diversity estimates from one million sequenced T cells were considered lower bounds and underestimates.

The donors were about 40 Caucasian individuals from Russia, aged roughly 6 to 95 years, who were systemically healthy. Each donor gave 9 to 10 milliliters of peripheral blood, collected into EDTA-treated Vacutainer tubes. Ficoll-Paque density-gradient centrifugation was used to isolate PBMCs, with at least 6 million obtained per sample. Total RNA was extracted from PBMCs with Trizol reagent, with at least 6 micrograms obtained per sample. Naive CD45RAhigh/CD27high T cell percentages were measured by flow cytometry on a PBMC aliquot from every donor. The library was produced with 5' RACE. Sequencing relied on an Illumina HiSeq 2500. The second PCR ran for about 6 to 11 cycles and used a J-beta primer mix along with a sample-barcoded 5' primer. A unique molecular identifier was introduced onto each TCR beta cDNA molecule by a template-switch 5' adaptor carrying 12 random nucleotides. At least 2.5 million CDR3-containing paired-end reads were obtained from each sample. All of the RNA was converted into first-strand cDNA using the Mint cDNA synthesis kit, with a TRBC-specific oligonucleotide serving as the primer. After uracil-DNA glycosylase treatment, a first 18-cycle PCR used universal primers M1SS and BC2_uni_R on all cDNA. In the paper's pipeline: Each sample was normalized by randomly selecting 1 million high-quality reads, each carrying a distinct molecular identifier. Instead of being binned into consensus sequences, reads that shared molecular identifiers were thrown out. MiTCR, run with a Q25 quality threshold and the strictest error-elimination algorithm, handled CDR3 identification, clonotype clustering and error correction. Lower-bound total TCR beta diversity was estimated with a nonparametric unseen species model using Euler transformation. TCRdb cleaned the public reads at Q25 with fastp, built clones with MiXCR and kept in-frame beta chains. Identical CDR3 proteins give one entry, which carries the most common genes and DNA. Here the V and J calls rest on TCRdb's processing, not on the authors' analysis. The table for this sample lists roughly 700,000 distinct CDR3 sequences; about 34% of them were counted only once. The ten biggest clones cover approximately 15% of the sample.

The sequence derives from a woman over 75 in good health. Donor details come from another sample of the same person, matched by shared clones. The sequencing sample was made of blood. The chain is made from TRBV24-1 and TRBJ2-1; the D segment may tentatively be TRBD1 or TRBD2, each giving 5 matched bases. The bases read TGTGCCACCAGAGGCCCGGGACCACACAATGAGCAGTTCTTC. Translated, it reads CATRGPGPHNEQFF.